A selection of T cell receptor beta chains follows, all from one sample in a study of human T cells and chemical hapten exposure. TCRdb re-analysed the RACE reads in MiXCR, keeping a single row per CDR3 protein. The data show tens of thousands of distinct CDR3 sequences, around a third seen once. Sequencing used whole blood, obtained in connection with sensitization to the hapten diphenylcyclopropenone (DPC). Source of these receptors: a man between 35 and 55 years old with alopecia areata. Some clones in this sample may be carry-over from other donors' samples. Each CDR3 is given without its conserved first and last residue. Each record gives: V gene, J gene, CDR3 protein.

v_gene: TRBV7-9
j_gene: TRBJ1-1
CDR3aa: ASSLGAEDGEAF

v_gene: TRBV5-5
j_gene: TRBJ1-1
CDR3aa: ASSLEYGLNTEAF

v_gene: TRBV20-1
j_gene: TRBJ2-4
CDR3aa: SANAGSKNIQY

v_gene: TRBV13
j_gene: TRBJ1-1
CDR3aa: ASSLHRVPHTEAF

v_gene: TRBV28
j_gene: TRBJ2-5
CDR3aa: ASSITGLPGETQY

v_gene: TRBV6-1
j_gene: TRBJ2-1
CDR3aa: ASIHDRGGTSGRGEQF

v_gene: TRBV6-2/TRBV6-3
j_gene: TRBJ1-5
CDR3aa: ASSHGRWPQH

v_gene: TRBV28
j_gene: TRBJ1-4
CDR3aa: ASSLGTATNEKLF

v_gene: TRBV28
j_gene: TRBJ2-7
CDR3aa: SSSSPATSGSSYEQY

v_gene: TRBV4-3
j_gene: TRBJ2-1
CDR3aa: ASSQDRREGLNNEQF